What follows are 26 T cell receptor beta chains derived from one specimen sequenced in a study of T cell responses to AZD1222 COVID-19 vaccine. Measured with immunoSEQ multiplex PCR; TCRdb has only the in-frame clones, and not every one. The data contain 90,000 to 120,000 clones, more than 70% of them singletons. Source: peripheral blood, taken on day 0 of AZD1222 vaccination. All receptors come from an adult in good health.

This rearrangement joins TRBV20-1 to TRBJ1-2; D remains ambiguous. The V end lost 6 bases, the J end lost 8 bases, and 7 bases lay between the germline ends. This CDR3 spans 9 amino acids. Germline loops: CDR1 DFQATT, CDR2 SNEGSKA (reference sequence). The CDR3 region is CSAVAGYTF. The CDR3 nucleotides read TGCAGTGCCGTCGCGGGCTACACCTTC.

This chain joins TRBV5-1 and TRBJ1-2; 10 bases fit TRBD1. V dropped 3 bases and J dropped 2; count of bases not matched to a gene: 1. The germline V gene has CDR1 SGHRS and CDR2 YFSETQ. This CDR3 has 14 amino acids. The CDR3 here is CASSWGQGNYGYTF. CDR3 DNA sequence: TGCGCCAGCAGCTGGGGACAGGGGAACTATGGCTACACCTTC.

The chain recombines TRBV18 with TRBJ2-2; D ambiguous. CDR3 length: 14 amino acids. The germline V gene has CDR1 KGHSH and CDR2 LQKENI. Deletions cut 2 bases from V and 7 bases from J, with 11 bases between. Here the CDR3 reads CASSPFTLGGELFF. In nucleotides, the CDR3 is TGTGCCAGCTCACCATTTACACTTGGCGGGGAGCTGTTTTTT. The full variable domain, with the rest looked up from reference TRBV18 and TRBJ2-2, is NAGVMQNPRHLVRRRGQEARLRCSPMKGHSHVYWYRQLPEEGLKFMVYLQKENIIDESGMPKERFSAEFPKEGPSILRIQQVVRGDSAAYFCASSPFTLGGELFFGEGSRLTVL.

The V gene is TRBV24-1, the J gene TRBJ2-1; TRBD2 matches 13 bases. J gave up 6 bases and V 7 bases, and 8 bases lay outside the gene matches. Germline V gene sequence: CDR1 KGHDR, CDR2 SFDVKD. The CDR3 is made up of 16 amino acids. The CDR3 region is CATRSLTSGGGNEQFF. The CDR3 DNA reads as TGTGCCACCAGATCCCTCACTAGCGGGGGGGGCAATGAGCAGTTCTTC.

This clone was observed a handful of times. The rearrangement joins TRBV9 to TRBJ2-3; 10 bases agree with TRBD2. Trimming took 0 bases from V and 4 from J; bases not matched to a gene: 8. The CDR3 loop spans 17 amino acids. Germline V gene sequence: CDR1 SGDLS, CDR2 YYNGEE. CDR3 nucleotide sequence: TGTGCCAGCAGCGTAGGATGGGACGGGACTAGCGCAGATACGCAGTATTTT. Amino acid sequence: CASSVGWDGTSADTQYF.

This clone was picked up a small number of times. This chain joins TRBV5-6 and TRBJ1-1; no clear D. The CDR3 is 14 residues long. Germline V gives CDR1 SGHDT, CDR2 YYEEEE. V lost 4 bases and J lost 3, with 13 bases in between. CDR3 loop: CASSGPVGYTEAFF. As DNA, the CDR3 is TGTGCCAGCAGCGGCCCGGTGGGGTACACTGAAGCTTTCTTT.

The V gene is TRBV7-2, the J gene TRBJ1-4; D gene unclear. V lost 4 bases and J 7 bases, leaving 16 bases between the germline ends. Germline assignment: CDR1 SGHTA and CDR2 FQGNSA. The CDR3 is 15 residues long. In nucleotides, the CDR3 is TGTGCCAGCAGCTCCAGTTCCGGTCGGGCTGAAAAACTGTTTTTT. Its translation is CASSSSSGRAEKLFF. The entire variable domain, with the rest obtained from reference TRBV7-2 and TRBJ1-4, is as follows: GAGVSQSPSNKVTEKGKDVELRCDPISGHTALYWYRQSLGQGLEFLIYFQGNSAPDKSGLPSDRFSAERTGGSVSTLTIQRTQQEDSAVYLCASSSSSGRAEKLFFGSGTQLSVL.

The rearrangement uses TRBV5-8 and TRBJ2-1; D is tentatively TRBD1 or TRBD2 (6 bases each). The V end was cut by 0 bases, the J end by 7 bases, with 17 bases between. This CDR3 has 16 residues. From germline, CDR1 is SGHTS and CDR2 YDEGEE. CDR3 residues: CASSLGYGGARNEQFF. The CDR3 region has the DNA TGTGCCAGCAGCTTGGGTTACGGGGGCGCTAGGAATGAGCAGTTCTTC. Based on the CDR3 plus reference TRBV5-8 and TRBJ2-1, the full variable domain is EAGVTQSPTHLIKTRGQQATLRCSPISGHTSVYWYQQALGLGLQFLLWYDEGEERNRGNFPPRFSGRQFPNYSSELNVNALELEDSALYLCASSLGYGGARNEQFFGPGTRLTVL.

This clone has only a few counts. The V call is TRBV18, the J call TRBJ2-1; 10 nucleotides agree with TRBD2. Germline CDR1 is KGHSH and CDR2 is LQKENI. The CDR3 is 15 residues long. V lost 4 bases to trimming and J lost 3 bases; unmatched junction nucleotides: 3. CDR3 DNA sequence: TGTGCCAGCTCACGCGGACTAGCGGACTACAATGAGCAGTTCTTC. Amino acid sequence: CASSRGLADYNEQFF.

This clone was observed a handful of times. The chain combines TRBV7-6 with TRBJ2-1, with 7 bases aligning to TRBD2. J lost 3 bases, V lost 1 base, and 6 bases had no gene match. Germline CDR1 reads SGHVS; CDR2 reads FNYEAQ. The CDR3 sequence is 16 residues long. The CDR3 sequence is CASSLEGGSNYNEQFF. CDR3 DNA sequence: TGTGCCAGCAGCTTAGAGGGAGGGAGTAACTACAATGAGCAGTTCTTC.

The chain links TRBV2 to TRBJ2-5; D gene uncertain. V was cut by 6 bases and J by 0 bases, with 2 bases left in between. This CDR3 contains 11 residues. Germline V gives CDR1 SNHLY, CDR2 FYNNEI. CDR3: CASRNQETQYF. The CDR3 bases are TGTGCCAGCAGAAACCAAGAGACCCAGTACTTC.

This chain joins TRBV7-2 and TRBJ2-5, with 8 positions matching TRBD1. CDR1 is SGHTA and CDR2 is FQGNSA in the germline V gene. V gave up 2 bases and J gave up 3 bases; unmatched junction bases: 5. The CDR3 runs to 15 residues. CDR3 amino acids: CASSLIETGEETQYF. CDR3 DNA: TGTGCCAGCAGCTTAATAGAGACAGGGGAAGAGACCCAGTACTTC.

This sequence joins TRBV28 and TRBJ1-2, with D unclear. Trimming took off 6 bases at V and 4 bases at J, with 12 bases between the two ends. The germline gives CDR1 MDHEN, CDR2 SYDVKM. This CDR3 spans 13 amino acids. In nucleotides, the CDR3 is TGTGCCAGCAGAACGGGGATTCCCTATGGCTACACCTTC. Translation gives CASRTGIPYGYTF.

This rearrangement joins TRBV7-6 to TRBJ2-7, with D perhaps TRBD1 or TRBD2 (5 bases each). Trimming shortened V by 6 bases and J by 3 bases, and 12 bases separated the two germline ends. CDR1 is SGHVS and CDR2 is FNYEAQ in the germline V gene. This CDR3 contains 13 residues. The DNA of the CDR3 is TGTGCCAGCAGTTGGGACGGAGTCTACGAGCAGTACTTC. Its translation is CASSWDGVYEQYF. The variable domain in full, completed from reference TRBV7-6 and TRBJ2-7, reads GAGVSQSPRYKVTKRGQDVALRCDPISGHVSLYWYRQALGQGPEFLTYFNYEAQQDKSGLPNDRFSAERPEGSISTLTIQRTEQRDSAMYRCASSWDGVYEQYFGPGTRLTVT.

This clone appeared a few times. The V and J genes are TRBV6-2 or TRBV6-3 and TRBJ1-1; unclear D gene. Germline CDR1 MNHEY, CDR2 SVGEGT. There are 13 residues in the CDR3. The germline V and J ends were trimmed by 4 bases and 5 bases, with 11 bases remaining between them. In DNA, the CDR3 is TGTGCCAGCAGTTTATCGACGAGGACTGAAGCTTTCTTT. It codes for CASSLSTRTEAFF.

V and J are TRBV27 and TRBJ1-1; unclear D gene. Trimming removed 2 bases from V and 6 bases from J, with 13 bases in between. The germline CDR1 and CDR2 sequences are MNHEY and SMNVEV (reference sequence). The CDR3 runs to 14 residues. The CDR3 region has the DNA TGTGCCAGCAGTTTAGAATCTCAGAGCGCTGAAGCTTTCTTT. This translates into CASSLESQSAEAFF.

This clone was observed a single time. The chain couples TRBV3-1 (or the pseudogene TRBV3-2) to TRBJ2-2; possible D gene TRBD2, 6 bases. The CDR3 consists of 14 residues. V was shortened by 3 bases and J by 4 bases, with 9 bases between the two germline ends. Germline V gene lookup returns CDR1 LGHDT and CDR2 YNNKEL (reference sequence). DNA for the CDR3: TGTGCCAGCAGCCACCGGGGGACCACCGGGGAGCTGTTTTTT. Its protein product is CASSHRGTTGELFF.

This clone is a singleton in its sample. This chain links TRBV7-9 with TRBJ1-5, with a tentative D call TRBD1 (6 bases). Trimming left V 5 bases short and J 6 bases short, with 17 bases between. This CDR3 is 15 amino acids long. CDR1 and CDR2 from the germline V gene are SEHNR and FQNEAQ (reference sequence). The CDR3 coding sequence is TGTGCCAGCAGCCCCAGGGGAGGGGGGAGTCAGCCCCAGCATTTT. Protein product: CASSPRGGGSQPQHF.

CDR3 bases: TGTGCCAGCAGCTTGTGGCGTCTTAGAAACACTGAAGCTTTCTTT. Its translation is CASSLWRLRNTEAFF. This chain links TRBV5-6 with TRBJ1-1; D is undetermined. The CDR3 extends over 15 amino acids. V was pared by 1 base and J by 2 bases, with 12 bases between. CDR1 is SGHDT and CDR2 is YYEEEE in the germline V gene.

The V and J genes are TRBV7-2 and TRBJ2-7; D possibly matches TRBD1 or TRBD2 (5 bases each). CDR1 and CDR2 (germline): SGHTA, FQGNSA. V was clipped by 5 bases and J by 7 bases, with 12 bases between them. The CDR3 runs to 12 residues. Written as DNA, the CDR3 is TGTGCCAGCAGCCCCAGGGACGAAGAGCAGTACTTC. This encodes CASSPRDEEQYF.

DNA for the CDR3: TGTGCCAGCAGCCGAGACAGGGGGAGTGATAATTCACCCCTCCACTTT. It is translated as CASSRDRGSDNSPLHF. This rearrangement joins TRBV6-2 or TRBV6-3 to TRBJ1-6, with 9 bases matching TRBD1. Trimming removed 6 bases from V and 5 bases from J; junction bases left unmatched: 8. The CDR3 sequence is 16 residues long. CDR1 and CDR2 from the germline V gene are MNHEY and SVGEGT.

V gene TRBV5-1 combines with J gene TRBJ1-5; D not certain. CDR3 size: 16 residues. Trimming left V 0 bases short and J 2 bases short, with 12 bases between. Germline V lookup: CDR1 SGHRS, CDR2 YFSETQ. Written as DNA, the CDR3 is TGCGCCAGCAGCTTGGGGCCGGGCGTTGGCAATCAGCCCCAGCATTTT. Translating gives CASSLGPGVGNQPQHF.

The V call is TRBV5-1, the J call TRBJ1-1, with D tentatively TRBD1 (5 bases). CDR3 length: 14 residues. CDR1 is SGHRS and CDR2 is YFSETQ in the germline V gene. Between the trimmed V and J ends, which lost 1 base and 4 bases, there was a span of 11 bases. Here the CDR3 DNA reads TGCGCCAGCAGCTTGCGTGTGGGACTCACTGAAGCTTTCTTT. This translates into CASSLRVGLTEAFF.

The V and J genes are TRBV7-3 and TRBJ2-7; TRBD2 agrees at 8 bases. The CDR3 runs to 14 residues. The V gene end was trimmed by 1 base and the J gene end by 5 bases; junction bases not matched to a gene: 4. The germline CDR1 and CDR2 sequences are SGHTA and FQGTGA. The CDR3 DNA reads as TGTGCCAGCAGCTTAAACCCAGCGGGGGACGAGCAGTACTTC. Translating gives CASSLNPAGDEQYF. The variable domain in full, completed from reference TRBV7-3 and TRBJ2-7, reads GAGVSQTPSNKVTEKGKYVELRCDPISGHTALYWYRQSLGQGPEFLIYFQGTGAADDSGLPNDRFFAVRPEGSVSTLKIQRTERGDSAVYLCASSLNPAGDEQYFGPGTRLTVT.

The rearrangement links TRBV28 to TRBJ2-7; 9 bases match TRBD1. There are 15 residues in the CDR3. J was trimmed by 3 bases and V by 7 bases; bases with no gene match: 10. Germline loops: CDR1 MDHEN, CDR2 SYDVKM. The CDR3 is CASITPGQGYYEQYF. CDR3 bases: TGTGCCAGCATTACCCCGGGACAGGGTTACTACGAGCAGTACTTC.

The chain links TRBV20-1 to TRBJ1-6; weak D call: TRBD1 (6 bases). Trimming stripped 3 bases from V and 8 bases from J, with 17 bases between. Germline V gives CDR1 DFQATT, CDR2 SNEGSKA (reference sequence). The CDR3 is made up of 15 amino acids. CDR3 amino acids: CSASMANRVDSPLHF. In DNA, the CDR3 is TGCAGTGCTAGTATGGCAAACAGGGTGGATTCACCCCTCCACTTT.